This TCR beta chain was sequenced during a study of blood T cell repertoires in COVID-19. Study context: There were acute and convalescent COVID-19 samples, and they came from the United States, Italy and Spain. T cells, B-cell-depleted T cells, or PBMCs supplied cDNA or gDNA.

The table came from immunoSEQ multiplex PCR; TCRdb's copy has only in-frame clones and leaves some out. This table has around 120,000 clones, 83% appearing once. Germline V CDR1 and CDR2: MNHEY, SVGEGT. The ends lost 6 bases at V and 0 bases at J; junction bases unmatched: 7. The CDR3 length is 17 residues. This sequence joins TRBV6-2 or TRBV6-3 and TRBJ2-2, with 10 positions matching TRBD2. What was sequenced was peripheral blood. The receptor's source is a man older than 75 with active or convalescent COVID-19. The CDR3: CASSPGSGGPNTGELFF. DNA for the CDR3: TGTGCCAGCAGCCCTGGTAGCGGGGGGCCGAACACCGGGGAGCTGTTTTTT.